The present T cell receptor (beta chain) was sequenced within a study of neoadjuvant anti-PD-1 for oral cavity cancer. CDR3 length equals 14 residues. Germline V CDR1 and CDR2: GTSNPN, SVGIG (reference sequence). Trimming stripped 0 bases from V and 4 bases from J, with 12 bases between. Libraries were prepared by immunoSEQ multiplex PCR; TCRdb keeps only in-frame clonotypes and omits some of them. The data contain 70,000 to 95,000 clones, roughly four fifths of them singletons. The source is a person between 40 and 80 years old with oral cavity squamous cell carcinoma. This material consisted of PBMCs, taken before nivolumab (anti-PD-1) treatment. The chain has TRBV30 and TRBJ2-5; D may be TRBD2 (6 bases). The CDR3 is CAWSVQGGGETQYF. The DNA for the CDR3 is TGTGCCTGGAGTGTGCAGGGAGGAGGAGAGACCCAGTACTTC.